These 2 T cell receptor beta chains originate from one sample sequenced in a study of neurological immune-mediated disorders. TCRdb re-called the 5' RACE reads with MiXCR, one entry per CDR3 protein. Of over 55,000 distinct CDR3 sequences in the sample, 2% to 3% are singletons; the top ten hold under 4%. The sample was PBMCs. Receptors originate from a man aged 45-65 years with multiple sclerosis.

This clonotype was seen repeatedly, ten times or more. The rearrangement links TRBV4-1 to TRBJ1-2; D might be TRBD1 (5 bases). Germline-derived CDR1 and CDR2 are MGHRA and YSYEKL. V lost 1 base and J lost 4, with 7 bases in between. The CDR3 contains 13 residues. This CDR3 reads CASSQVGGYGYTF. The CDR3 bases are TGCGCCAGCAGCCAAGTCGGGGGCTATGGCTACACCTTC.

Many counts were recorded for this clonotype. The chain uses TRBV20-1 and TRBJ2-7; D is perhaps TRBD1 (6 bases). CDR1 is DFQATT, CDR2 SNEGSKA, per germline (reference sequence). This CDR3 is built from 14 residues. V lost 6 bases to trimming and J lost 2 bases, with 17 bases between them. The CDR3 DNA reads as TGCAGTGCCAAGTCAGGGGCAAACCCCTACGAGCAGTACTTC. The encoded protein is CSAKSGANPYEQYF.